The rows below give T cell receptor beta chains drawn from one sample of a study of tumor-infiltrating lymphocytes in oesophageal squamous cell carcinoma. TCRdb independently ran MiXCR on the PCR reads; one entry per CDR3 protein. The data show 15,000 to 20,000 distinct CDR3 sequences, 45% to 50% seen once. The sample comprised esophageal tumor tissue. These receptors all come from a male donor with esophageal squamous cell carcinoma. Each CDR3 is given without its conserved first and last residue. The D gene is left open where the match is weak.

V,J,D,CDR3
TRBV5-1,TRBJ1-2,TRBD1,ASSPDRGGYGYT
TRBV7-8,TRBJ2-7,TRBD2,ASSHRGGQATYEQY
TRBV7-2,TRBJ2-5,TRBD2,ASSFISGTQETQY
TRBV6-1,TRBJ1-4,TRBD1,ASSNQPGQLAPPF
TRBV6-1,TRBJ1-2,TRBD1,ASSRYPGQGNYGYT
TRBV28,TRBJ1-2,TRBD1,ASSLYPGQGGGYT
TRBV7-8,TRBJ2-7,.,ASSLEGKSYEQY
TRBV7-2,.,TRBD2,ASSLRGLASYYNEQY
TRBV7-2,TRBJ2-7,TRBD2,ASSLALAGGYEQY
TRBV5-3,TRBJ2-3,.,ASSLAPTDTQY
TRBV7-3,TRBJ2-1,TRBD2,ASSWGGGEQF
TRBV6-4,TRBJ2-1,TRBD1,ASGDSTGGSYNEQF
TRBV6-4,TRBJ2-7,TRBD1,ASSDLNRGRMGEQY
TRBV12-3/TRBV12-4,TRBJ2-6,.,ASSRTASGANVLT
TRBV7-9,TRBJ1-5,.,ASSDGGQPQH
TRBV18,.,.,ASSPPSNREQY
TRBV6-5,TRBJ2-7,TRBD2,ASSSPSGSSNEQY
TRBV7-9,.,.,ASSLAGEVETQY
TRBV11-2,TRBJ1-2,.,ASSLDRYLSPHGYT
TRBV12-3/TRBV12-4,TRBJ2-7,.,ASSLVNVGTIYEQY
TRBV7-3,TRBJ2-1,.,ASSLGGWGEQF
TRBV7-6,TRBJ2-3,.,ASSLGPQGDTQY
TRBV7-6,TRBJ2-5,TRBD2,AALASGRETQY
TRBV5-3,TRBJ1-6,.,ASSLGTGYNSPLH
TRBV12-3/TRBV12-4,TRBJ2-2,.,ASSLLNPTNTGELF
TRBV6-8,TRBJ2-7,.,ASHPGEWGYEQY
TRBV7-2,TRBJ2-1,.,ASSLALMGLCSYNEQF
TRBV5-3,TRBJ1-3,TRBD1,ARSGDRGRSGNTIY
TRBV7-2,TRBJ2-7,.,ASSPAYEQY
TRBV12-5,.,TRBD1,ASAPGGSLQETQY
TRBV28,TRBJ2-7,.,ASSSYTRRSSYEQY
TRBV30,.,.,AWSGGTGYT
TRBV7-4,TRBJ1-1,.,ASSIQGDTEAF
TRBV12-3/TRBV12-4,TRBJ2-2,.,ASRPGQNTGELF
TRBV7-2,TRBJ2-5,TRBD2,ASSKGTSGRETQY
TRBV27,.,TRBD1,ASSQTTGNQETQY
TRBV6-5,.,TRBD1,ASTPLRDRGGEQY
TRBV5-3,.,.,ASSSAVGQETQY
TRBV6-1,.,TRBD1,ASRRTGFEFNEQF
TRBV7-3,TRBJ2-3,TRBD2,ASSPRGGGADTQY
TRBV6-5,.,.,ASSSRWLSYEQY
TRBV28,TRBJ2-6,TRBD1,ASRPQTGISSGANVLT
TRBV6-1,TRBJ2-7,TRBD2,ASSEEGTSHNEQY
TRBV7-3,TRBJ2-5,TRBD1,ASSPPRPGQGSPQETQY
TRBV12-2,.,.,ASRFHAPFQETQY
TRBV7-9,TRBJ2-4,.,ASSHEGAKNIQY
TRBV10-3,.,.,AISDPGRSSYEQY
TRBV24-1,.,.,ATSDLGASSYNEQF
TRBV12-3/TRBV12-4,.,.,ASSLEGYEQY
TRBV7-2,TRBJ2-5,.,ASSLKAGSQTQY
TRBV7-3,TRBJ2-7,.,ASSLRQARGGEQY
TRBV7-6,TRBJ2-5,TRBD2,ASSLRTSGRKETQY
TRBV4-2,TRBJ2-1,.,ASSSPDRNLHEQF
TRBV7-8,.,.,ASTPANGEGETQY
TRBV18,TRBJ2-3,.,ASSPAFTGEVDMQY
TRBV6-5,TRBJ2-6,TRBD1,ASSYSIGTGTGANVLT
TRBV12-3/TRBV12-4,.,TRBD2,ASSFSAGVNEQF